This TCR beta chain was recorded in a study of monozygotic twins with cystic fibrosis (dated by TCRdb to the early 2020s). In the study overall: Roughly 2.7 micrograms of fragmented DNA went through approximately 14 PCR cycles to produce barcoded libraries. Data for three of the twin pairs had been reported previously in another context. Twins were ranked among roughly 1,100 cohort participants for weight-for-height and FEVPerc (FEV1 disease centile) at the day of blood sampling. TCR beta repertoires were compared within and between 16 monozygotic twin pairs with cystic fibrosis so that genetic influence on V and J gene usage could be assessed. The cohort comprised ten female and six male twin pairs aged 2.0 to 36.4 years, median about 9.4 years, mostly children and adolescents. Here is what the overall study found, with its caveats: V gene usage was most similar to the co-twin for 13 of 16 pairs, and J usage for 8 of 16 pairs, suggesting genetic constraints. Simpson clonality was generally low (median 0.0095), suggesting a naive-dominated repertoire, with higher clonality in the most severely affected patients. No association turned up between shared CDR3 numbers and age, concordance or disease severity, and the cohort was small. Monozygotic CF twin pairs shared significantly more nucleotide-identical clonotypes within each pair than unrelated CF individuals shared with one another (P = 0.000026, Mann-Whitney).

Comment on this clone: There is no known antigen for this receptor. No clone much larger than this one lies a single base away; base qualities are absent.

The twin pairs came from the European Cystic Fibrosis Twin and Sibling Study Cohort, a cohort that recruited patients from over a hundred CF clinics across 14 European countries. Zygosity and CFTR genotype were verified in-house, with zygosity tested by multiplex PCR of nine short tandem repeat loci. Peripheral blood was taken from each twin, and clinical parameters were recorded on the day of blood sampling. Genomic DNA was isolated from peripheral blood cells with phenol/chloroform and kept in TE buffer at 4 degrees C. TCR beta CDR3 regions were amplified by multiplex PCR using the immunoSEQ immune profiling system, following the manufacturer's instructions. Sequencing was performed on an Illumina NextSeq system. As for the authors' bioinformatics: Sequence data were processed on the immunoSEQ Analyzer platform, and clonality was calculated as the square root of Simpson's index of productive rearrangements. Jensen-Shannon distance served as the measure of similarity in V and J usage, while OLGA was used to compute CDR3 generation probabilities. The researchers looked up shared CDR3 sequences in the immuneACCESS database (August 2020) and in VDJdb (December 2020). TCRdb stores this immuneACCESS table with in-frame sequences only. Part of the clones is absent; in the studies checked, under half of the shortfall reflects unresolved V genes, and no reason is known for the rest. V and J calls and clone size are given by that table; D and trimming were obtained from the DNA. The sample yields approximately 27,000 clones; about nine tenths were counted once. Jointly, the top ten make up about 0.54% of the sample.

Trimming at the junction amounts to 0 bases on V and 7 bases on J, and the germline ends lie 7 bases apart. From its cysteine to its phenylalanine, the CDR3 spans 12 amino acids. Of the read, only the CDR3 DNA is kept; its 36 bases are in frame from base 1. As encoded in the germline V gene, CDR1 is MNHNS while CDR2 is SASEGT. The sequenced sample was blood. The sequence joins TRBV6-1 to TRBJ2-7, with the D gene call left open. This clonotype was obtained from a girl aged 2-10 years with cystic fibrosis. CDR3 protein: CASSEAKMEQYF. The bases are TGTGCCAGCAGTGAAGCTAAGATGGAGCAGTACTTC.